The 7 T cell receptor beta chains presented below share a single source sample, sequenced in a study of T cell responses to AZD1222 COVID-19 vaccine. The data were produced by immunoSEQ multiplex PCR, yet TCRdb's version contains in-frame clones alone and is incomplete. The data hold roughly 100,000 clones, with roughly nine tenths observed a single time. Source: peripheral blood, taken on day 0 of AZD1222 vaccination. Source of these receptors: an adult in good health.

The chain is built from TRBV3-1 (or the pseudogene TRBV3-2) and TRBJ1-2; D unresolved. Trimming left V 1 base short and J 6 bases short, with 6 bases between. CDR1 is LGHDT and CDR2 is YNNKEL in the germline V gene (reference sequence). The CDR3 length is 12 residues. The CDR3: CASSQATNGYTF. The CDR3 DNA reads as TGTGCCAGCAGCCAAGCAACTAATGGCTACACCTTC.

The chain is built from TRBV6-1 and TRBJ1-2; possibly TRBD1 for D (6 bases). Germline CDR1 is MNHNS and CDR2 is SASEGT. The V and J ends lost 1 base and 2 bases respectively, with 8 bases between them. The CDR3 has 14 amino acids. CDR3 DNA sequence: TGTGCCAGCAGTGAAGGCGGGACAAACTATGGCTACACCTTC. Protein sequence: CASSEGGTNYGYTF.

CDR3 protein: CAIRADTMNTEAFF. In nucleotides, the CDR3 is TGTGCCATCAGGGCGGACACCATGAACACTGAAGCTTTCTTT. V and J are TRBV10-3 and TRBJ1-1, with D perhaps TRBD1 (5 bases). The CDR3 runs to 14 residues. Germline V gene lookup returns CDR1 ENHRY and CDR2 SYGVKD. V lost 6 bases and J 0 bases, leaving 11 bases between the germline ends.

V is TRBV5-6 and J is TRBJ1-2, with unresolved D. V lost 1 base and J lost 5, with 12 bases in between. Germline V CDR1 and CDR2: SGHDT, YYEEEE. The CDR3 loop spans 14 amino acids. This CDR3 reads CASSLIVGKYGYTF. CDR3 coding DNA: TGTGCCAGCAGCTTGATAGTTGGAAAGTATGGCTACACCTTC.

This rearrangement joins TRBV4-2 to TRBJ2-5; tentatively, D is TRBD2 (7 bases). V was pared by 1 base and J by 4 bases, with 22 bases between. The CDR3 consists of 18 residues. The germline CDR1 and CDR2 sequences are LGHNA and YNFKEQ. CDR3 amino acids: CASSQGRVRGGGGETQYF. CDR3 nucleotide sequence: TGTGCCAGCAGCCAAGGCAGGGTAAGGGGAGGGGGTGGAGAGACCCAGTACTTC.

The chain employs TRBV2 and TRBJ2-1; 13 bases align to TRBD2. There are 15 residues in the CDR3. The germline V gene encodes CDR1 SNHLY and CDR2 FYNNEI. V trimming: 6 bases; J trimming: 7 bases; junction bases outside the gene matches: 6. CDR3 protein: CASRPGLAGFNEQFF. DNA for the CDR3: TGTGCCAGCAGGCCGGGACTAGCGGGGTTTAATGAGCAGTTCTTC.

The chain recombines TRBV20-1 with TRBJ1-2, with D hard to call. V dropped 3 bases and J dropped 2 bases, with 19 bases sitting between them. The CDR3 covers 16 residues. The V gene's germline CDR1 is DFQATT and CDR2 SNEGSKA (reference sequence). The CDR3 region has the DNA TGCAGTGCTAGTCCCTCGGGGAGGACTCTGAACTATGGCTACACCTTC. This codes for CSASPSGRTLNYGYTF.